This entry is about one TCR beta chain. This entry comes from a study of cytomegalovirus exposure and HLA in healthy donors. When sampled, the donors appeared nominally healthy, though they likely had unrecorded immune exposures. Germline trimming cut 6 bases from V and 5 bases from J; bases unmatched to any gene: 6. The CDR3 has 15 amino acids. The V gene's germline CDR1 is SGHTA and CDR2 FQGTGA. It was with 60 Vbeta and 13 Jbeta primers that the PCR ran. Assay: immunoSEQ multiplex PCR; the TCRdb copy retains only in-frame clones and omits some. In the table there are around 160,000 clones, 78% of which are singletons.

Specimen: PBMCs. The rearrangement joins TRBV7-3 to TRBJ2-1; 11 bases match TRBD2. This TCR derives from a male donor in good health and CMV-seronegative. The CDR3 DNA reads TGTGCCAGCAGTCGAACTAGCGGGAGCCACAATGAGCAGTTCTTC. Its translation is CASSRTSGSHNEQFF.